Each of the 14 T cell receptor beta chains below was sequenced from the same sample in a study of blood T cells in healthy people across ages. The authors ran a second PCR of about 6 to 11 cycles using a sample-barcoded 5' primer and a J-beta primer mix. TCRdb recomputed calls from the 5' RACE reads with MiXCR, one row per CDR3 protein. The table shows some 860,000 distinct CDR3 sequences, with roughly 56% occurring only once. Specimen: blood. These receptors originate from a man in his forties in good health.

The chain links TRBV28 to TRBJ1-2, with TRBD1 as a possible D gene (6 bases). The CDR3 covers 15 residues. Trimming took off 4 bases at V and 5 bases at J, with 17 bases between the two ends. Germline values: CDR1 MDHEN, CDR2 SYDVKM. CDR3: CASSSLRGRGYGYTF. Written as DNA, the CDR3 is TGTGCCAGCAGTTCCCTCCGAGGCAGGGGTTATGGCTACACCTTC.

This chain connects TRBV27 to TRBJ2-7; D gene uncertain. Germline CDR1 is MNHEY and CDR2 is SMNVEV (reference sequence). The CDR3 consists of 13 residues. Between the trimmed V and J ends, which lost 4 bases and 2 bases, there was a span of 9 bases. CDR3 protein: CASSWSGAYEQYF. DNA for the CDR3: TGTGCCAGCAGTTGGAGTGGCGCCTACGAGCAGTACTTC.

As regards this clonotype: The junction does not match germline at one end; this may be a read error. The chain combines TRBV10-3 with TRBJ2-7; D is unresolved. The CDR3 consists of 13 residues. Germline values: CDR1 ENHRY, CDR2 SYGVKD. CDR3 residues: CAISEYQLVEQYF. In DNA form, the CDR3 reads TGTGCCATCAGCGAGTACCAGCTAGTGGAGCAGTACTTC.

About this clonotype itself: A much more abundant neighbour one base away suggests this may be a read error. V is TRBV11-1 and J is TRBJ2-4, with 7 bases matching TRBD1. This CDR3 spans 14 amino acids. Germline values: CDR1 SGHAT, CDR2 FQDESV (reference sequence). CDR3 in amino acids: CANSSTQKDRAGYF. The CDR3 DNA sequence: TGTGCCAACAGCTCGACCCAGAAAGACAGGGCTGGGTACTTC.

The chain links TRBV29-1 to TRBJ2-5, with D tentatively TRBD1 or TRBD2 (6 bases each). Deletions cut 1 base from V and 5 bases from J, with 17 bases between. The CDR3 has 15 amino acids. CDR1 is SQVTM, CDR2 ANQGSEA, per germline. DNA for the CDR3: TGCAGCGTTGAAGGGGGGGTCAGGGGTTGGGAGACCCAGTACTTC. It is translated as CSVEGGVRGWETQYF.

This clonotype has just a few counts. CDR3 bases: TGCAGCGGGCGGCAGGGTTCCATTGCAGATACGCAGTATTTT. Residues: CSGRQGSIADTQYF. This chain joins TRBV29-1 and TRBJ2-3, with a weak D call TRBD1 (5 bases). The V and J ends lost 7 bases and 4 bases respectively, with 18 bases between them. Germline V gene data show CDR1 as SQVTM and CDR2 as ANQGSEA. CDR3 length: 14 amino acids.

This sequence joins TRBV7-2 and TRBJ1-1; D unresolved. V dropped 2 bases and J dropped 7 bases, with 8 bases sitting between them. The germline gives CDR1 SGHTA, CDR2 FQGNSA. The CDR3 is 12 amino acids. CDR3 nucleotide sequence: TGTGCCAGCAGCTTAAAGGCAAGTGAAGCTTTCTTT. This sequence encodes CASSLKASEAFF.

The gene calls are TRBV3-1 and TRBJ1-1; D is undetermined. The CDR3 sequence is 16 residues long. Trimming left V 3 bases short and J 0 bases short, with 14 bases between. Germline V gene data show CDR1 as LGHDT and CDR2 as YNNKEL (reference sequence). CDR3 region: CASSQGAGSLNTEAFF. Here the CDR3 DNA reads TGTGCCAGCAGCCAGGGTGCCGGGTCCTTGAACACTGAAGCTTTCTTT.

Details on this clonotype: This may be a read error, as it is one base from a much larger clone. V and J are TRBV7-3 and TRBJ2-4, with D tentatively TRBD1 (7 bases). The CDR3 is 16 amino acids. Germline V gives CDR1 SGHTA, CDR2 FQGTGA. V was pared by 5 bases and J by 13 bases, with 27 bases between. CDR3 nucleotides: TGTGCCAGCAGCGATCTAAGGGCTGACAGGGTCAGCGGGCAGTACTTC. Its translation is CASSDLRADRVSGQYF.

This clonotype was seen a few times. The chain couples TRBV5-1 to TRBJ2-4; TRBD2 matches at 9 bases. V dropped 3 bases and J dropped 11; count of bases not matched to a gene: 9. The CDR3 length is 14 residues. Germline V gives CDR1 SGHRS, CDR2 YFSETQ. The DNA for the CDR3 is TGCGCCAGCAGCTCGGATAGCGGGAGCCGGGTTCAGTACTTC. This codes for CASSSDSGSRVQYF.

The V gene is TRBV7-2, the J gene TRBJ1-2; D is unclear. Trimming took 1 base from V and 7 from J, leaving 13 bases between them. The CDR3 runs to 14 residues. CDR1 is SGHTA and CDR2 is FQGNSA in the germline V gene. The CDR3 sequence: CASSLGGRSRGYTF. As DNA, the CDR3 is TGTGCCAGCAGCTTAGGAGGCCGCAGTCGTGGCTACACCTTC.

Written as DNA, the CDR3 is TGTGCCAGCAGCGTAGCTACAGGGGGGATCACCTACAATGAGCAGTTCTTC. As protein: CASSVATGGITYNEQFF. The genes are TRBV9 and TRBJ2-1, with 8 bases matching TRBD1. The CDR3 totals 17 residues. CDR1 SGDLS and CDR2 YYNGEE come from the germline V gene. Losses at the gene ends were 0 bases for V and 2 bases for J; bases not matched to a gene: 7.

This clonotype was found many times. The V gene is TRBV5-1, the J gene TRBJ2-2; a weak D match, TRBD2 (6 bases). CDR1 is SGHRS, CDR2 YFSETQ, per germline. Trimming shortened V by 0 bases and J by 4 bases, and 13 bases separated the two germline ends. This CDR3 contains 16 residues. CDR3 sequence: CASSLDGGASTGELFF. CDR3 in DNA: TGCGCCAGCAGCTTGGACGGCGGGGCCAGCACCGGGGAGCTGTTTTTT.

Only a few counts were recorded for this clonotype. The CDR3 DNA sequence: TGCGCCAGCAGCCAAGATAGGGGGAGCTCCTACGAGCAGTACTTC. It is translated as CASSQDRGSSYEQYF. This chain uses TRBV4-3 with TRBJ2-7; D perhaps matches TRBD1 (6 bases). The germline V and J ends were trimmed by 0 bases and 0 bases, with 9 bases remaining between them. Germline V gene lookup returns CDR1 LGHNA and CDR2 YSLEER. The CDR3 extends over 15 amino acids.